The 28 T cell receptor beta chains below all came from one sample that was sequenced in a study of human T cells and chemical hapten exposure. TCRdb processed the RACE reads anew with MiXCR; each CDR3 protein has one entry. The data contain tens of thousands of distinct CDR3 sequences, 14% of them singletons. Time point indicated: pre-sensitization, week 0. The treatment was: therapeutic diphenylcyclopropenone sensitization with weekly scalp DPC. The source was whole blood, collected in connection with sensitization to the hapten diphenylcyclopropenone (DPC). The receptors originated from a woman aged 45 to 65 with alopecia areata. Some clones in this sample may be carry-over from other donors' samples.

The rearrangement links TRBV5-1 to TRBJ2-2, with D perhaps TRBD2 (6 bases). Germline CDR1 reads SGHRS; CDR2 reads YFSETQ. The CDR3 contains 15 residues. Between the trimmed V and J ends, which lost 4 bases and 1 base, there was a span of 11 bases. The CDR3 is CASSPHGGNTGELFF. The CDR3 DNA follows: TGCGCCAGCAGCCCCCACGGGGGGAACACCGGGGAGCTGTTTTTT.

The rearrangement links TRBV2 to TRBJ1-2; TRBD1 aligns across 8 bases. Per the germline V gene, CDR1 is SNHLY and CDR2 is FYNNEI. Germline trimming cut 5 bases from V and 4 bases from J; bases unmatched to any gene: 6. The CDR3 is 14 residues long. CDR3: CASSLQGDGYGYTF. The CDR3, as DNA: TGTGCCAGCAGTCTACAGGGGGATGGCTATGGCTACACCTTC.

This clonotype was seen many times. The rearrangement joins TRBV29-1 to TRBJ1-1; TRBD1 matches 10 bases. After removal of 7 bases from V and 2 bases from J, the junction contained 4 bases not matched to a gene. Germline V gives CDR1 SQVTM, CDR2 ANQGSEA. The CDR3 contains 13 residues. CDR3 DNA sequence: TGCAGCGCCCGGACAGGGGGAAACACTGAAGCTTTCTTT. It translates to CSARTGGNTEAFF.

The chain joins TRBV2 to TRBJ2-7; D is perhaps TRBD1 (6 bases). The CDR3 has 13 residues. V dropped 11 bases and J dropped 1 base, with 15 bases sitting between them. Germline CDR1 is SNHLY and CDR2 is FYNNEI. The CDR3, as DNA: TGTGCCCAAGTCAGGACAGCTTCCTACGAGCAGTACTTC. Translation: CAQVRTASYEQYF.

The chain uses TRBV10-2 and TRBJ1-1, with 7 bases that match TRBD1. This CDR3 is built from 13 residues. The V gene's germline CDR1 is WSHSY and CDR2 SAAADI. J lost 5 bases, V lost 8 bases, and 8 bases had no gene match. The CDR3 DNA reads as TGCGCCAGCGGGGACAGCGGTCGGACTGAAGCTTTCTTT. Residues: CASGDSGRTEAFF.

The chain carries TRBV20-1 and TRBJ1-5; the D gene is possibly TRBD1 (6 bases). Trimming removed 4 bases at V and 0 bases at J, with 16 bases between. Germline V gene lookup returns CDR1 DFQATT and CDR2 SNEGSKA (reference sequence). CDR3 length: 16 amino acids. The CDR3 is CSATPTGTYSNQPQHF. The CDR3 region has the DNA TGCAGTGCTACTCCCACAGGGACCTATAGCAATCAGCCCCAGCATTTT.

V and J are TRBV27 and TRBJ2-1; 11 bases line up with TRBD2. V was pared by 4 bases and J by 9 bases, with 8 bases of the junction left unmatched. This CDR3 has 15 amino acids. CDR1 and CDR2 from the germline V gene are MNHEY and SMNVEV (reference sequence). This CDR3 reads CASSSLAGGLAEQFF. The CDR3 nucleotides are TGTGCCAGCAGTTCCTTAGCGGGAGGGCTGGCTGAGCAGTTCTTC.

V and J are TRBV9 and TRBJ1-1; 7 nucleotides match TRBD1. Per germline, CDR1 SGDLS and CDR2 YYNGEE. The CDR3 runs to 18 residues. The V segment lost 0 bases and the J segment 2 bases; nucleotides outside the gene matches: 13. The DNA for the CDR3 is TGTGCCAGCAGCGTAGCGGAACCGGGACAGATTATCAACACTGAAGCTTTCTTT. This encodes CASSVAEPGQIINTEAFF.

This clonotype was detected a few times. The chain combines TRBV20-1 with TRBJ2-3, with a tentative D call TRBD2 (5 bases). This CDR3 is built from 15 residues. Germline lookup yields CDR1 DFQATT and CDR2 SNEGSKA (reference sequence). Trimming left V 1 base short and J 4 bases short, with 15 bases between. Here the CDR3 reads CSARVASNTPDTQYF. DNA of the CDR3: TGCAGTGCTAGAGTAGCGAGCAATACCCCAGATACGCAGTATTTT.

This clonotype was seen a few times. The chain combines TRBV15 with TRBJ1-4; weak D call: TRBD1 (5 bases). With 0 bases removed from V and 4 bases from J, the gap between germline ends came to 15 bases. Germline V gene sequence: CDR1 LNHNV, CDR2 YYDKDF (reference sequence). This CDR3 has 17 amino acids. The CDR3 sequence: CATSRELGTARNEKLFF. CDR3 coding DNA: TGTGCCACCAGCAGAGAGCTAGGGACGGCCCGTAATGAAAAACTGTTTTTT.

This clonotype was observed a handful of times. The CDR3, as DNA: TGCGCCAGCAGTGAGTCAGGACTAGCGGGCTCCTACAATGAGCAGTTCTTC. Its protein is CASSESGLAGSYNEQFF. The V and J genes are TRBV10-1 and TRBJ2-1; 11 bases are shared with TRBD2. Trimming cost V 0 bases and J 0 bases; bases outside gene matches: 1. The CDR3 loop spans 17 amino acids. Germline V CDR1 and CDR2: WNHNN, SYGVQD (reference sequence).

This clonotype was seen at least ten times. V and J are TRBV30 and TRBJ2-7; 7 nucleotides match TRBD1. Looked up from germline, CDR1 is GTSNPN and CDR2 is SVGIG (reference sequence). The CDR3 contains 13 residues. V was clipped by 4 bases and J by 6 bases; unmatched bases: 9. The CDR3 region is CAWKTGFGGEQYF. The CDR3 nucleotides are TGTGCCTGGAAGACAGGGTTTGGTGGCGAGCAGTACTTC.

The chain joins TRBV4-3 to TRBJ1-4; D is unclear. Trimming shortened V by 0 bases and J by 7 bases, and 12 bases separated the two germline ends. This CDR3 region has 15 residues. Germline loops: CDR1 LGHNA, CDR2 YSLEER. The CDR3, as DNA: TGCGCCAGCAGCCAAGATGGCAGTAGCAGTGAAAAACTGTTTTTT. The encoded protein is CASSQDGSSSEKLFF.

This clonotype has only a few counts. CDR3 DNA: TGTGCCAGCAGCTTCAGGATTGAGCAGTTCTTC. This translates into CASSFRIEQFF. This chain uses TRBV7-2 with TRBJ2-1, with D uncertain. The CDR3 sequence is 11 residues long. Trimming removed 3 bases at V and 9 bases at J, with 6 bases between. Germline CDR1 is SGHTA and CDR2 is FQGNSA.

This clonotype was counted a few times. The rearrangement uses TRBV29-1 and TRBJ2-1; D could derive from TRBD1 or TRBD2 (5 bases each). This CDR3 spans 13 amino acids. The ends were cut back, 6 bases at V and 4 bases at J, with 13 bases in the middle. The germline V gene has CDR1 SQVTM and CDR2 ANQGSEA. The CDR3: CSVGEGFYNEQFF. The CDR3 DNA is TGCAGCGTCGGCGAGGGGTTTTACAATGAGCAGTTCTTC.

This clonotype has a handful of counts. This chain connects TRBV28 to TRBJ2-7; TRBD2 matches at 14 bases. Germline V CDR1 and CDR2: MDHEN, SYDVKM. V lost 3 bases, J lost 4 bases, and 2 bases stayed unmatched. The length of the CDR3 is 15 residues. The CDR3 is CASSLGTSGSYEQYF. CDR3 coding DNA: TGTGCCAGCAGTTTGGGGACTAGCGGGAGTTACGAGCAGTACTTC.

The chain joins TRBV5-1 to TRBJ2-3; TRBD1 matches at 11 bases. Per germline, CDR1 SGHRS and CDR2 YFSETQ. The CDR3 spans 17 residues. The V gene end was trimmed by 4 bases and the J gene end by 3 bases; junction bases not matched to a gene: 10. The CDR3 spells CASSEAGTGGKTDTQYF. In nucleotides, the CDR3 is TGCGCCAGCAGCGAGGCCGGGACAGGGGGTAAAACAGATACGCAGTATTTT.

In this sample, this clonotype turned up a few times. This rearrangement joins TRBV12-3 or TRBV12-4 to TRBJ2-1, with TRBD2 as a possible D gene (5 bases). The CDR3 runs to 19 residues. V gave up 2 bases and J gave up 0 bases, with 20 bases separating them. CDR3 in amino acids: CASSLWTARSTSSYNEQFF. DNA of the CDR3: TGTGCCAGCAGTTTATGGACTGCTAGGTCGACGAGCTCCTACAATGAGCAGTTCTTC.

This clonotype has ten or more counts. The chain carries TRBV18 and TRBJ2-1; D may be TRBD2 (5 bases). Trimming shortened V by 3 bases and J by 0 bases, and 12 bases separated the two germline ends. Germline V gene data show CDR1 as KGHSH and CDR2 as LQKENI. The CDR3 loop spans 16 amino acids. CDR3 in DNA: TGTGCCAGCTCACCGAATAGCGATATCTCCTACAATGAGCAGTTCTTC. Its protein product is CASSPNSDISYNEQFF.

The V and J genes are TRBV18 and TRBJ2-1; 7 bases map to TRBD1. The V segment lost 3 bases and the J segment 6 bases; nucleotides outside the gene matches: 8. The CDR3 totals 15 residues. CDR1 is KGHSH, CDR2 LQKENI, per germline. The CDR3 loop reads CASSPLEGTANEQFF. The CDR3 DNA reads TGTGCCAGCTCACCCCTCGAAGGGACAGCCAATGAGCAGTTCTTC.

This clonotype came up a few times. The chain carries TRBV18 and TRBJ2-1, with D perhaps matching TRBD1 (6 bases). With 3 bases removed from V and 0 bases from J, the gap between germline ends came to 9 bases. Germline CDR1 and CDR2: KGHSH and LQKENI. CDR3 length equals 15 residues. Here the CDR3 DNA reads TGTGCCAGCTCACCGGGGGCGGGCTCCTACAATGAGCAGTTCTTC. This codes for CASSPGAGSYNEQFF.

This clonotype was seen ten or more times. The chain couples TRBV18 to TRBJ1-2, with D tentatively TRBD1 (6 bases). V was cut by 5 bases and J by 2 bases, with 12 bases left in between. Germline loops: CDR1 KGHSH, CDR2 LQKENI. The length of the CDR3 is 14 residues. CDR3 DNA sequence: TGTGCCAGCTCAACTGGACAGTCCAACTATGGCTACACCTTC. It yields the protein CASSTGQSNYGYTF.

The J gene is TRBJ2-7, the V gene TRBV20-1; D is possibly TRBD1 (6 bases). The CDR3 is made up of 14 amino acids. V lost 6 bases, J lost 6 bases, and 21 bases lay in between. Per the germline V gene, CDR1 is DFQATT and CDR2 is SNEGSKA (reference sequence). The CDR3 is CSAHLQGQKGEQYF. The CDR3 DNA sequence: TGCAGTGCCCATTTACAGGGTCAAAAGGGCGAGCAGTACTTC.

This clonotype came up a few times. The CDR3 DNA reads TGTGCCAGCAGCTCAGGGGGCGCGATGTACGAGCAGTACTTC. Residues: CASSSGGAMYEQYF. This chain joins TRBV7-2 and TRBJ2-7, with TRBD1 matching 8 bases. V trimming: 4 bases; J trimming: 4 bases; junction bases outside the gene matches: 6. Germline V gene lookup returns CDR1 SGHTA and CDR2 FQGNSA. This CDR3 is 14 amino acids long.

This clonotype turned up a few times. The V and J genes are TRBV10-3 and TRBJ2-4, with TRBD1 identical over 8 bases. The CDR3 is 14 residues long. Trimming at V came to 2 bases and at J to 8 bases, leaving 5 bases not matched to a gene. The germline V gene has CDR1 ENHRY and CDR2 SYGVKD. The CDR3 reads CAISEPTGVDIQYF. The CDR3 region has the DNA TGTGCCATCAGTGAGCCGACAGGGGTGGACATTCAGTACTTC.

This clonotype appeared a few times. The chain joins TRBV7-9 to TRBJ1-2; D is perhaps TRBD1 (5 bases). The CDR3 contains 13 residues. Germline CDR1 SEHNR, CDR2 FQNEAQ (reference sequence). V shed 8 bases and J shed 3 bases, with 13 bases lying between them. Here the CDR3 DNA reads TGTGCCAGCCAGCGGGGCGGCTACTATGGCTACACCTTC. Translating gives CASQRGGYYGYTF.

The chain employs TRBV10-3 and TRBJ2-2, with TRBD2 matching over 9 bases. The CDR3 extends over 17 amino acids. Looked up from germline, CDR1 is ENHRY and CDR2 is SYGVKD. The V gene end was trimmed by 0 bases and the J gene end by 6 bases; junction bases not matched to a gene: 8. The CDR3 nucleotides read TGTGCCATCAGTGAGTCCTCTCCTAGCGGGGTCGCCGGGGAGCTGTTTTTT. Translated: CAISESSPSGVAGELFF.

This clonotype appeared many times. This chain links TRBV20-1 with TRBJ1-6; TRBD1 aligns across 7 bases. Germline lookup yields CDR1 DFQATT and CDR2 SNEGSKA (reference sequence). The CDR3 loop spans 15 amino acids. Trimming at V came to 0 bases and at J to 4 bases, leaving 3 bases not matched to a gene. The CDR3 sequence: CSAREQGFYNSPLHF. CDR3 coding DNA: TGCAGTGCTAGAGAACAGGGGTTTTATAATTCACCCCTCCACTTT.